The clone carrying this T cell receptor (beta chain) showed up many times. Its antigen is not identified. This sample is drawn from a study of T cells in Graves' hyperthyroidism and ophthalmopathy. As for the study in general: Prior to any treatment, at the point of initial diagnosis, peripheral blood was collected. Points from the study as a whole: Most clonotypes that expanded in the thyroid above 0.001 also showed up in blood.

TCR beta CDR3 regions were amplified from RNA transcripts. During a first-round RT-PCR of the TCR CDR3, the HTBI primer set was used. From the multiplex PCR reads, TCRdb called clonotypes with MiXCR, one entry per CDR3 protein. The sample records approximately 360,000 distinct CDR3 sequences, around 25% being singletons. Fresh peripheral blood, 10 ml, was the source of the PBMCs. The V end was cut by 5 bases, the J end by 2 bases, with 14 bases between. Germline V gene sequence: CDR1 MDHEN, CDR2 SYDVKM. This CDR3 comprises 15 residues. The V gene is TRBV28, the J gene TRBJ2-3; D uncertain. This TCR came from a man in his fifties or sixties with Graves' hyperthyroidism. Sequencing was done on a sample of blood. The CDR3 reads CASSHPTTFTDTQYF. The CDR3 region has the DNA TGTGCCAGCAGTCACCCGACAACCTTCACAGATACGCAGTATTTT.